These 15 T cell receptor beta chains originate from one sample sequenced in a study of cytotoxic CD8 clonotypes in ibrutinib-treated CLL. Assay: immunoSEQ multiplex PCR; the TCRdb copy retains only in-frame clones and omits some. The sample has hundreds of thousands of clones, roughly 70% seen once. The sequencing here drew on PBMCs, taken after 24 months of ibrutinib treatment. Receptors originate from a human donor with chronic lymphocytic leukemia.

The rearrangement joins TRBV7-8 to TRBJ2-7, with a tentative D call TRBD2 (5 bases). V lost 2 bases, J lost 2 bases, and 13 bases lay in between. This CDR3 spans 15 amino acids. The germline CDR1 and CDR2 sequences are SGHVS and FQNEAQ. CDR3 amino acids: CASSLSRTGTYEQYF. As DNA, the CDR3 is TGTGCCAGCAGCTTAAGTAGGACTGGAACCTACGAGCAGTACTTC.

The chain couples TRBV20-1 to TRBJ2-5; no clear D gene. The V end was cut by 7 bases, the J end by 6 bases, with 9 bases between. The CDR3 has 10 amino acids. CDR1 is DFQATT, CDR2 SNEGSKA, per germline (reference sequence). DNA for the CDR3: TGCAGTGTGGGGTTACAGACCCAGTACTTC. It specifies CSVGLQTQYF.

The chain uses TRBV5-8 and TRBJ1-2; 7 positions agree with TRBD1. The V segment lost 0 bases and the J segment 2 bases; nucleotides outside the gene matches: 4. Germline V gene sequence: CDR1 SGHTS, CDR2 YDEGEE. This CDR3 has 15 amino acids. CDR3 amino acids: CASSLGPGQNYGYTF. CDR3 in DNA: TGTGCCAGCAGCTTGGGACCGGGACAGAACTATGGCTACACCTTC.

CDR3 protein: CASSPPNGQETQYF. The CDR3 DNA is TGTGCCAGCTCACCACCGAACGGTCAAGAGACCCAGTACTTC. V usage is TRBV18 and J usage is TRBJ2-5; D call uncertain. The CDR3 has 14 residues. Trimming took 0 bases from V and 2 from J, leaving 7 bases between them. Germline V gene lookup returns CDR1 KGHSH and CDR2 LQKENI.

The J gene is TRBJ2-5, the V gene TRBV18; D is possibly TRBD1 (5 bases). The CDR3 has 12 residues. Germline V gene sequence: CDR1 KGHSH, CDR2 LQKENI. Trimming shortened V by 3 bases and J by 4 bases, and 6 bases separated the two germline ends. DNA of the CDR3: TGTGCCAGCTCACCTAGGGGAGAGACCCAGTACTTC. Its protein is CASSPRGETQYF.

The chain carries TRBV4-3 and TRBJ2-7, with D possibly being TRBD2 (5 bases). Trimming removed 4 bases from V and 2 bases from J, with 18 bases in between. There are 16 residues in the CDR3. Germline V gives CDR1 LGHNA, CDR2 YSLEER. This CDR3 is CASSPRPGLVTYEQYF. DNA of the CDR3: TGCGCCAGCAGCCCAAGACCAGGACTGGTGACCTACGAGCAGTACTTC.

The rearrangement uses TRBV4-3 and TRBJ2-7, with TRBD2 matching over 7 bases. CDR3 length equals 16 residues. V gave up 0 bases and J gave up 0 bases; unmatched junction bases: 5. The germline V gene encodes CDR1 LGHNA and CDR2 YSLEER. The CDR3 reads CASSQDWREFSYEQYF. CDR3 in DNA: TGCGCCAGCAGCCAAGATTGGCGGGAGTTCTCCTACGAGCAGTACTTC.

V is TRBV10-3 and J is TRBJ2-7; tentatively, D is TRBD1 (6 bases). The germline gives CDR1 ENHRY, CDR2 SYGVKD. Trimming cost V 3 bases and J 9 bases, with 12 bases left between them. The CDR3 contains 12 residues. The CDR3, as DNA: TGTGCCATCAGTGACGACAGGCAAGTGCAGTACTTC. Protein: CAISDDRQVQYF.

The rearrangement uses TRBV11-2 and TRBJ2-7; D remains unclear. The CDR3 is made up of 14 amino acids. Trimming pared 0 bases from V and 5 bases from J, leaving 11 bases between. Germline V lookup: CDR1 SGHAT, CDR2 FQNNGV. The CDR3 DNA reads TGTGCCAGCAGCTTAGAACCAGAGGTCCACGAGCAGTACTTC. It is translated as CASSLEPEVHEQYF.

This clone has just a few counts. The CDR3 spells CASTFSGYTEAFF. The CDR3 DNA sequence: TGTGCCAGCACCTTTTCTGGCTACACTGAAGCTTTCTTT. The rearrangement links TRBV11-2 to TRBJ1-1; no clear D gene. This CDR3 region has 13 residues. Deletions cut 7 bases from V and 3 bases from J, with 12 bases between. Germline loops: CDR1 SGHAT, CDR2 FQNNGV.

This clone was counted once. The DNA of the CDR3 is TGTGCCACCAGCAACTTGTACGGACCCACTCAGCCCCAGCATTTT. As protein: CATSNLYGPTQPQHF. The chain recombines TRBV15 with TRBJ1-5; the D is unclear. V lost 4 bases and J 6 bases, leaving 16 bases between the germline ends. In germline, CDR1 is LNHNV, CDR2 YYDKDF (reference sequence). The length of the CDR3 is 15 residues.

V is TRBV11-2 and J is TRBJ2-2; TRBD1 matches 7 bases. Germline values: CDR1 SGHAT, CDR2 FQNNGV. This CDR3 region has 16 residues. V lost 1 base and J lost 5; bases outside the gene matches: 7. CDR3 protein: CASSLVRDRRTGELFF. For the CDR3, the DNA is TGTGCCAGCAGCTTAGTCCGGGACAGAAGGACCGGGGAGCTGTTTTTT.

This clone showed up just a few times. V and J are TRBV7-3 and TRBJ2-3, with unresolved D. From germline, CDR1 is SGHTA and CDR2 FQGTGA. The CDR3 extends over 14 amino acids. V lost 5 bases to trimming and J lost 0 bases, with 9 bases between them. CDR3: CASSPRASTDTQYF. CDR3 DNA sequence: TGTGCCAGCAGCCCTAGGGCTAGCACAGATACGCAGTATTTT.

The chain has TRBV9 and TRBJ1-4, with D maybe TRBD1 (5 bases). The CDR3 is 16 residues long. The germline gives CDR1 SGDLS, CDR2 YYNGEE. V lost 4 bases to trimming and J lost 5 bases, with 18 bases between them. The CDR3 reads CASSPLGGTANEKLFF. DNA of the CDR3: TGTGCCAGCAGCCCACTCGGGGGGACTGCCAATGAAAAACTGTTTTTT.

The rearrangement links TRBV6-5 to TRBJ2-7; 7 bases agree with TRBD2. The CDR3 is 15 residues long. Germline assignment: CDR1 MNHEY and CDR2 SVGAGI. The ends lost 6 bases at V and 4 bases at J; junction bases unmatched: 12. CDR3 sequence (DNA): TGTGCCAGCAGGGGGTTCGGGGGGACCCGTTACGAGCAGTACTTC. Translated, it gives CASRGFGGTRYEQYF.